This is a list of T cell receptor beta chains from one sample in a study of cytotoxic CD8 clonotypes in ibrutinib-treated CLL. Generated by immunoSEQ multiplex PCR, the TCRdb table keeps only in-frame clones and is missing some. In the table there are some 200,000 clones, just over 70% of which are singletons. The specimen was PBMCs, collected after 12 months of ibrutinib treatment. These receptors originate from a human donor with chronic lymphocytic leukemia. CDR3s include the opening cysteine and the closing phenylalanine or tryptophan. A D gene is named only where the DNA matches it firmly. A row's size may be missing; if present it is once, few, many or a size class.

clone size	V gene	J gene	D gene	CDR3 DNA	CDR3 protein
.	TRBV30	TRBJ2-7	.	TGTGCCTGGAGTGTACGGGGTAGCGGTACCCTCGGGCAGTACTTC	CAWSVRGSGTLGQYF
.	TRBV29-1	TRBJ1-2	.	TGCAGCGTTGCACAACTCTATGGCTACACCTTC	CSVAQLYGYTF
.	TRBV5-1	TRBJ1-5	TRBD1	TGCGCCAGCAGCCCCCTGATGACAGGGCCTTATAGCAATCAGCCCCAGCATTTT	CASSPLMTGPYSNQPQHF
.	TRBV2	TRBJ2-2	TRBD1	TGTGCCAGCACCACAAGGGGGCAGGGGGAGCTGTTTTTT	CASTTRGQGELFF
.	TRBV14	TRBJ1-4	.	TGTGCCAGCAGCCAAGAGAGACGCCGGGAAAAACTGTTTTTT	CASSQERRREKLFF
.	TRBV30	TRBJ1-5	TRBD1	TGTGCCTGGAGTGCCCGACAGGGATATAGCAATCAGCCCCAGCATTTT	CAWSARQGYSNQPQHF
many	TRBV2	TRBJ2-3	TRBD1	TGTGCCAGCAGGGTAGGGGGCTCGGGCACAGATACGCAGTATTTT	CASRVGGSGTDTQYF
.	TRBV5-1	TRBJ2-1	.	TGCGCCAGCAGCTTGGGTAGCGGCCGGGGTAACGAGCAGTTCTTC	CASSLGSGRGNEQFF
few	TRBV5-1	TRBJ1-2	TRBD1	TGCGCCAGCAGCAAGGGACAGGGGAGGGATGGCTACACCTTC	CASSKGQGRDGYTF
.	TRBV4-1	TRBJ2-2	.	TGCGCCAGCAGCCACTTGTCGAACACCGGGGAGCTGTTTTTT	CASSHLSNTGELFF
.	TRBV27	TRBJ1-1	.	TGTGCCAGCAGTCCCCTGGGGATTGGCAGGACTGAAGCTTTCTTT	CASSPLGIGRTEAFF
once	TRBV5-1	TRBJ1-1	.	TGCGCCAGCAGCTTAAGACTGAACACTGAAGCTTTCTTT	CASSLRLNTEAFF
.	TRBV7-5	TRBJ1-6	.	TGTGTCAGAAGCCGGCCCCGAGGGGTCCTCCACTTT	CVRSRPRGVLHF
.	TRBV4-3	TRBJ2-5	.	TGCGCCAGCAGCCAAGAGTACCGTGAGACCCAGTACTTC	CASSQEYRETQYF
.	TRBV6-5	TRBJ1-2	.	TGTGCCAGCGCTCCTCCAGATGGCTACACCTTC	CASAPPDGYTF
.	TRBV6-5	TRBJ1-5	.	TGTGCCAGCGGGAGGGACAATCAGCCCCAGCATTTT	CASGRDNQPQHF
.	TRBV5-1	TRBJ1-1	.	TGCGCCAGCCTCATGATGGGGCTGGGTACTGAAGCTTTCTTT	CASLMMGLGTEAFF
.	TRBV5-6	TRBJ2-1	.	TGTGCCAGCAGCTTGGCGGGTGTTGAGCAGTTCTTC	CASSLAGVEQFF
.	TRBV5-6	TRBJ2-1	TRBD2	TGTGCCAGCAGCTTGGAGGGACTAGCGACATACAATGAGCAGTTCTTC	CASSLEGLATYNEQFF
.	TRBV6-1	TRBJ1-1	.	TGTGCCAGCAGTGCCCTTCAGTCCGGGGGTACTGAAGCTTTCTTT	CASSALQSGGTEAFF
.	TRBV29-1	TRBJ1-1	.	TGCAGCGTTGGGTCCCTCCAGGTGAACACTGAAGCTTTCTTT	CSVGSLQVNTEAFF
few	TRBV5-1	TRBJ2-5	.	TGCGCCAGCAGCCTTGGGACGGCAAAGACCCAGTACTTC	CASSLGTAKTQYF
.	TRBV6-1	TRBJ2-7	TRBD1	TGTGCCAGCAGGGCGACAGGGGGCCCCTACGAGCAGTACTTC	CASRATGGPYEQYF
few	TRBV7-6	TRBJ2-7	TRBD1	TGTGCCAGCAGCCCACGGACAGGGGGGGAAGCCGAGCAGTACTTC	CASSPRTGGEAEQYF
.	TRBV9	TRBJ1-1	.	TGTGCCAGCAGCGTAGAGGTGGGTTTGAACACTGAAGCTTTCTTT	CASSVEVGLNTEAFF
.	TRBV4-2	TRBJ1-3	.	TGTGCCAGCAGCCAAGATCAGGGGAAAAACACCATATATTTT	CASSQDQGKNTIYF
.	TRBV7-8	TRBJ1-5	TRBD1	TGTGCCAGCAGGTCCGGGACAGGGGTCTATAGCAATCAGCCCCAGCATTTT	CASRSGTGVYSNQPQHF
once	TRBV7-9	TRBJ1-2	.	TGTGCCAGCAGTCGAGGGGGACCCGGGACACAACCTAACTATGGCTACACCTTC	CASSRGGPGTQPNYGYTF
.	TRBV19	TRBJ2-3	.	TGTGCCAGTAGTACTGGGGGGGCGGGAGATACGCAGTATTTT	CASSTGGAGDTQYF